These T cell receptor beta chains were read from a single sample in a study of post-analysis software for immune sequencing data. TCRdb reprocessed the PCR reads via MiXCR and lists one record per CDR3 protein. Of approximately 350,000 distinct CDR3 sequences in the sample, 30% to 45% were seen once. Sequencing was performed on blood. The receptors derive from a girl under 18 with multiple sclerosis. The CDR3 runs from the conserved cysteine through the conserved F or W. Each record gives: clone size, V gene, J gene, D gene, CDR3 DNA, CDR3 protein. The D gene is left open where the match is weak. Not every row has a clone size; where given, it reads once, few, many or a size class.

>once|TRBV12-3/TRBV12-4|TRBJ2-7|.
TGTGCCAGCAGTTTAGGGACAGGACGGGAGGAGCAGTACTTC
CASSLGTGREEQYF
>.|TRBV6-6|TRBJ2-7|TRBD1
TGTGCCAGCAGTTACTCGGCAGGGGGCGGCTACGAGCAGTACTTC
CASSYSAGGGYEQYF
>.|TRBV28|TRBJ2-2|.
TGTGCCAGCAGTTTAAGAGTCACCGGGGAGCTGTTTTTT
CASSLRVTGELFF
>few|TRBV6-5|TRBJ2-2|.
TGTGCCAGCAGATCACCCTGGGGGACTAACACCGGGGAGCTGTTTTTT
CASRSPWGTNTGELFF
>.|TRBV19|TRBJ1-4|.
TGTGCCACCAATTCAGGCCCGGACAGAGCCGGAGGAAAACTGTTTTTT
CATNSGPDRAGGKLFF
>.|TRBV20-1|TRBJ2-3|TRBD2
TGCAGTGCTAGAGTACCGGGGGGTAGCACAGATACGCAGTATTTT
CSARVPGGSTDTQYF
>few|TRBV2|TRBJ1-6|.
TGTGCCAGCAGTGAAAATGGGAGAACCCTCCACTTT
CASSENGRTLHF
>few|TRBV29-1|TRBJ2-1|.
TGCAGCGTTGAGATGGGCGGCAATGAGCAGTTCTTC
CSVEMGGNEQFF
>.|TRBV5-5|TRBJ1-5|.
TGTGCCAGCAGCAAAACGGACAGTTTTGCGCCCCAGCATTTT
CASSKTDSFAPQHF
>few|TRBV4-1|TRBJ1-1|.
TGCGCCAGCAGCCATTATGGTTCTAACACTGAAGCTTTCTTT
CASSHYGSNTEAFF